Presented here are 24 T cell receptor beta chains from one specimen sequenced in a study of tissue T cells after allogeneic stem cell transplantation. Clones were read by immunoSEQ multiplex PCR, and TCRdb kept only the in-frame ones, dropping some. Of around 51,000 clones in the sample, about three quarters are singletons; the top ten hold roughly 0.55%. The sequencing sample was made of sorted cells pooled from one or two spleens. The receptors stem from a pool of C57BL/6 mice in good health.

As to this clone: The genes and germline here are from mouse. The read falls 1 residue short of the CDR3 end, and the missing part is taken from the germline J gene. The rearrangement links TRBV31 to TRBJ1-3, with 11 bases lining up with TRBD1. This CDR3 has 15 amino acids. V gave up 1 base and J gave up 2 bases; unmatched junction bases: 1. Germline assignment: CDR1 GKSSPN and CDR2 SITVG. The CDR3 sequence is CAWSRGQGAGNTLYF. CDR3 DNA (partial): TGTGCCTGGAGTCGGGGACAGGGGGCTGGAAATACGCTCTAT. Supplemented by reference TRBV31 and TRBJ1-3, the full variable domain reads AQTIHQWPVAEIKAVGSPLSLGCTIKGKSSPNLYWYWQATGGTLQQLFYSITVGQVESVVQLNLSASRPKDDQFILSTEKLLLSHSGFYLCAWSRGQGAGNTLYFGEGSRLIVV.

A note on this clone: Gene names follow the mouse nomenclature. The read is 1 residue too short to cover the CDR3 end, so that end is filled in from the germline J gene. This sequence joins TRBV2 and TRBJ2-5, with 9 bases identical to TRBD2. V was clipped by 1 base and J by 5 bases; unmatched bases: 4. In germline, CDR1 is LGHNA, CDR2 YSYQKL. The CDR3 has 15 amino acids. CDR3 amino acids: CASSQGGLGGDTQYF. CDR3 DNA (partial): TGTGCCAGCAGCCAAGGGGGACTGGGTGGAGACACCCAGTAC. The full variable domain, completed using reference TRBV2 and TRBJ2-5, is DPKIIQKPKYLVAVTGSEKILICEQYLGHNAMYWYRQSAKKPLEFMFSYSYQKLMDNQTASSRFQPQSSKKNHLDLQITALKPDDSATYFCASSQGGLGGDTQYFGPGTRLLVL.

In regard to this clone: The genes are named according to mouse. The part of the CDR3 DNA that was read is TGTGCAAGCAGCTTAGGGACATCCAACGAAAGATTATTT. Its translation: CASSLGTSNERLF. The whole CDR3 region reads CASSLGTSNERLFF. The chain employs TRBV16 and TRBJ1-4, with D possibly matching TRBD1 (5 bases). The read ends 1 residue early relative to the CDR3; the germline J gene fills the gap. The CDR3 runs to 14 residues. In germline, CDR1 is SGHSA, CDR2 FRNQAP. Trimming stripped 1 base from V and 2 bases from J, with 5 bases between.

About this clone: Gene and germline names: mouse. From the germline J gene comes the end of the CDR3, since the read stops 1 residue before it. This chain connects TRBV2 to TRBJ2-5; 9 nucleotides line up with TRBD2. The germline V gene has CDR1 LGHNA and CDR2 YSYQKL. V was clipped by 0 bases and J by 0 bases; unmatched bases: 1. There are 16 residues in the CDR3. CDR3 bases read: TGTGCCAGCAGCCAAGACTGGGGGGGTAACCAAGACACCCAGTAC. Amino acids: CASSQDWGGNQDTQY. The entire CDR3 reads CASSQDWGGNQDTQYF.

In the case of this clone: Gene names are the mouse ones. The CDR3 end lies 1 residue beyond the end of the read and is filled in from the germline J gene. The rearrangement links TRBV13-1 to TRBJ2-7, with 11 bases that match TRBD2. CDR3 length: 14 residues. Germline CDR1 is NSHNY and CDR2 is SYGAGN. V lost 3 bases to trimming and J lost 3 bases; unmatched junction nucleotides: 2. This CDR3 reads CASSADWGGYEQYF. The CDR3 bases that were read are TGTGCCAGCAGTGCCGACTGGGGGGGCTATGAACAGTAC.

Regarding this clone: Mouse gene names apply. The read gets to within 1 residue of the CDR3 end, and the germline J gene fills in the rest. V is TRBV16 and J is TRBJ1-1; D is unresolved. The CDR3 has 11 amino acids. Trimming removed 3 bases from V and 3 bases from J, with 2 bases in between. The germline V gene encodes CDR1 SGHSA and CDR2 FRNQAP. This CDR3 is CASSFHTEVFF. The sequenced CDR3 bases are TGTGCAAGCAGCTTCCACACAGAAGTCTTC.

For this clone: Mouse gene names apply. Read data end 1 residue before the CDR3 end; the end is taken from the germline J gene. This chain uses TRBV15 with TRBJ2-4; D uncertain. V was clipped by 5 bases and J by 4 bases, with 4 bases between them. Germline V gene lookup returns CDR1 SGHND and CDR2 FRSKSL. CDR3 length equals 11 residues. CDR3: CASSQENTLYF. The DNA read from the CDR3 is TGTGCCAGCAGTCAAGAAAACACCTTGTAC.

As to this clone: Gene names and germline refer to mouse. The read halts 1 residue ahead of the CDR3 end, with the missing end drawn from the germline J gene. The same CDR3 arises from other DNA sequences in this sample as well. The chain is built from TRBV3 and TRBJ1-5; D remains unclear. V lost 1 base, J lost 1 base, and 5 bases lay in between. The CDR3 sequence is 14 residues long. The V gene's germline CDR1 is SNHLY and CDR2 FYNGKV (reference sequence). The CDR3 reads CASSLGQNNQAPLF. CDR3 bases read: TGTGCCAGCAGCTTAGGTCAGAACAACCAGGCTCCGCTT.

In the case of this clone: Gene names and germline match the mouse. The read ends 1 residue shy of where the CDR3 ends; the end is completed using the germline J gene. The chain joins TRBV3 to TRBJ1-4, with D perhaps TRBD1 (6 bases). The germline V gene encodes CDR1 SNHLY and CDR2 FYNGKV (reference sequence). Trimming removed 1 base from V and 7 bases from J, with 10 bases in between. CDR3 length: 14 residues. The CDR3 bases that were read are TGTGCCAGCAGCTTAGAGCAGGGGACCGAAAGATTATTT. Its protein is CASSLEQGTERLF. The entire CDR3 sequence reads CASSLEQGTERLFF.

Comments on this clone: Each gene name is a mouse one. The CDR3 end is not reached by the read, which stops 1 residue before it; the germline J gene fills it in. The genes are TRBV3 and TRBJ2-1; 12 positions match TRBD2. In germline, CDR1 is SNHLY, CDR2 FYNGKV (reference sequence). V lost 5 bases and J lost 1; bases outside the gene matches: 3. The CDR3 runs 16 residues. Partial CDR3 DNA: TGTGCCAGCAGCCCCGGGACTGGGGGGAACTATGCTGAGCAGTTC. Translation: CASSPGTGGNYAEQF. The full CDR3 protein reads CASSPGTGGNYAEQFF.

For this clone: Each gene name is a mouse one. The covered CDR3 bases are TGTGCCTGGAGTCTAAGAGGAGAAGTCTTC. The encoded protein is CAWSLRGEVF. The CDR3 in full is CAWSLRGEVFF. The V and J genes are TRBV31 and TRBJ1-1, with D uncertain. The read terminates 1 residue before the CDR3 end, so the remaining end is supplied by the germline J gene. Germline V CDR1 and CDR2: GKSSPN, SITVG. V was pared by 0 bases and J by 7 bases, with 6 bases between. This CDR3 region has 11 residues.

Comment on this clone: The germline and genes are mouse ones. The CDR3 goes on 1 residue after the read ends, and that part is filled in from the germline J gene. The chain uses TRBV3 and TRBJ1-2; D remains ambiguous. V lost 1 base and J lost 0, with 6 bases in between. CDR3 size: 14 residues. Germline CDR1 SNHLY, CDR2 FYNGKV (reference sequence). The CDR3 protein is CASSLDTANSDYTF. CDR3 DNA (partial): TGTGCCAGCAGCTTAGACACTGCAAACTCCGACTACACC.

This clone has just a few counts. Gene names follow the mouse nomenclature. The read ends 1 residue early relative to the CDR3; the germline J gene fills the gap. This chain links TRBV16 with TRBJ2-7; D is ambiguous. This CDR3 is built from 14 residues. The ends were cut back, 1 base at V and 4 bases at J, with 11 bases in the middle. The germline CDR1 and CDR2 sequences are SGHSA and FRNQAP. CDR3 DNA, as far as it was read: TGTGCAAGCAGCTTAGGCCTGACCGTTTATGAACAGTAC. Translation: CASSLGLTVYEQY. The entire CDR3 reads CASSLGLTVYEQYF.

With respect to this clone: Gene names follow the mouse nomenclature. The CDR3 goes on 1 residue after the read ends, and that part is filled in from the germline J gene. V gene TRBV3 combines with J gene TRBJ2-3; 9 bases match TRBD2. The J segment lost 1 base and the V segment lost 2 bases, leaving 4 bases of the junction unmatched. The CDR3 runs to 16 residues. Germline loops: CDR1 SNHLY, CDR2 FYNGKV (reference sequence). CDR3 bases read: TGTGCCAGCAGCTTACCGACTGGGGGAGGTGCAGAAACGCTGTAT. Protein sequence: CASSLPTGGGAETLY. The entire CDR3 protein reads CASSLPTGGGAETLYF.

Note on this clone: Mouse names are used for the genes. The CDR3 sequence: CASSQDTGNTLYF. CDR3 bases read: TGTGCCAGCAGCCAAGATACAGGAAATACGCTCTAT. The V gene is TRBV5, the J gene TRBJ1-3, with no clear D. Sequencing ends 1 residue short of the CDR3 end; the germline J gene provides the rest. The V gene's germline CDR1 is LGHNA and CDR2 YNLKQL (reference sequence). The V end lost 0 bases, the J end lost 4 bases, and 4 bases lay between the germline ends. The CDR3 has 13 residues.

Notes on this clone: Germline and genes here are mouse. The read ends 1 residue before the CDR3 terminus; that terminus is restored from the germline J gene. This chain joins TRBV12-2 and TRBJ2-5; no reliable D call. CDR1 is SGHLS, CDR2 HYDKME, per germline. CDR3 length equals 14 residues. The ends were cut back, 0 bases at V and 2 bases at J, with 8 bases in the middle. The CDR3 bases that were read are TGTGCCAGCTCTCTCGGCCTATTCCAAGACACCCAGTAC. Translation gives CASSLGLFQDTQY. The whole CDR3 protein is CASSLGLFQDTQYF.

To note about this clone: Gene names denote mouse genes. The read ends 1 residue early relative to the CDR3; the germline J gene fills the gap. The V and J genes are TRBV4 and TRBJ2-2; TRBD2 matches at 7 bases. Germline CDR1 is LGHDT and CDR2 is YNNKQL (reference sequence). The V and J ends lost 4 bases and 4 bases, in that order; junction bases with no gene match: 0. The CDR3 runs to 13 residues. CDR3 DNA (partial): TGTGCCAGCAGCTTGGGGGGCACCGGGCAGCTCTAC. Translated: CASSLGGTGQLY. The whole CDR3 region reads CASSLGGTGQLYF.

A few counts support this clone. Gene names follow the mouse nomenclature. The sequence runs out 1 residue before the end of the CDR3; the remainder is reconstructed from the germline J gene. This sequence joins TRBV29 and TRBJ1-3; D remains ambiguous. Germline V gene sequence: CDR1 MSHET, CDR2 SYDVDS. V shed 0 bases and J shed 0 bases, with 6 bases lying between them. CDR3 length equals 15 residues. CDR3 bases read: TGTGCTAGCAGTTTATCGAGCATTTCTGGAAATACGCTCTAT. Translated: CASSLSSISGNTLY. The whole CDR3 is CASSLSSISGNTLYF.

This clone was detected a few times. The gene names here belong to mouse. The read finishes 1 residue shy of the CDR3 end, and the germline J gene is used to complete it. This chain connects TRBV15 to TRBJ2-1, with TRBD2 identical over 10 bases. Trimming removed 4 bases from V and 3 bases from J; junction bases left unmatched: 0. Per the germline V gene, CDR1 is SGHND and CDR2 is FRSKSL. The CDR3 totals 14 residues. CDR3 DNA, as far as it was read: TGTGCCAGCAGTTGGGACTGGGGCTATGCTGAGCAGTTC. Residues: CASSWDWGYAEQF. The CDR3, in full, reads CASSWDWGYAEQFF.

With respect to this clone: The germline and genes are mouse ones. The read falls 1 residue short of the CDR3 end, and the missing part is taken from the germline J gene. The chain uses TRBV17 and TRBJ1-2; D might be TRBD1 (5 bases). Germline loops: CDR1 MNHDT, CDR2 YYDKIL. V was pared by 3 bases and J by 0 bases, with 5 bases between. The CDR3 is 13 amino acids. The CDR3 bases that were read are TGTGCTAGCAGTAGGGACACAAACTCCGACTACACC. Protein product: CASSRDTNSDYT. The full-length CDR3 reads as CASSRDTNSDYTF.

Notes on this clone: All gene names here are mouse names. Read data end 1 residue before the CDR3 end; the end is taken from the germline J gene. This chain uses TRBV30 with TRBJ1-6; D gene uncertain. TRBJ1-6 is an open reading frame whose function is uncertain. Germline-derived CDR1 and CDR2 are SQVVS and ANEGSEA. The CDR3 length is 14 residues. V was cut by 2 bases and J by 0 bases, with 5 bases left in between. This CDR3 is CSSRNNSYNSPLYF. The covered CDR3 bases are TGTAGTTCTAGAAACAATTCCTATAATTCGCCCCTCTAC.

As concerns this clone: Mouse names are used for the genes. The read halts 1 residue ahead of the CDR3 end, with the missing end drawn from the germline J gene. This sequence joins TRBV13-3 and TRBJ1-3; the D is unclear. The CDR3 totals 12 residues. Germline CDR1 reads NNHDY; CDR2 reads SYVADS. The V gene lost 5 bases and the J gene lost 4 bases, with 7 bases spanning the gap. CDR3 bases read: TGTGCCAGCAGCCGGACGGGAAATACGCTCTAT. This gives the protein CASSRTGNTLY. The full CDR3 sequence reads CASSRTGNTLYF.

A word on this clone: Mouse gene names apply. The read gets to within 1 residue of the CDR3 end, and the germline J gene fills in the rest. The genes are TRBV13-3 and TRBJ2-5; 10 nucleotides line up with TRBD2. V was clipped by 5 bases and J by 5 bases; unmatched bases: 5. Germline V gene sequence: CDR1 NNHDY, CDR2 SYVADS. The CDR3 has 14 amino acids. The sequenced CDR3 bases are TGTGCCAGCAGCACCGGGACTGGGGCAGACACCCAGTAC. Amino acid sequence: CASSTGTGADTQY. The full CDR3 reads CASSTGTGADTQYF.

A single count supports this clone. Gene names are the mouse ones. The read finishes 1 residue shy of the CDR3 end, and the germline J gene is used to complete it. J is TRBJ2-4 and V is TRBV13-2, with D perhaps TRBD1 or TRBD2 (7 bases each). The V end lost 0 bases, the J end lost 5 bases, and 13 bases lay between the germline ends. Germline CDR1 NNHNN, CDR2 SYGAGS (reference sequence). This CDR3 is built from 15 residues. CDR3 protein: CASGDAFRGGNTLYF. The sequenced CDR3 bases are TGTGCCAGCGGTGATGCGTTCAGGGGGGGAAACACCTTGTAC.